This is a list of T cell receptor beta chains from one sample in a study of T cell changes during pregnancy in multiple sclerosis. Sequencing was performed with immunoSEQ multiplex PCR; in TCRdb, only in-frame clones are kept and a portion is missing. The table includes about 67,000 clones, about 89% detected once. Sequences were derived from peripheral blood, sampled in the second trimester of pregnancy. These receptors came from a female donor with multiple sclerosis, enrolled in a pregnancy study. Both conserved end residues are part of each CDR3. The D gene is left open where the match is weak. A row's size may be missing; if present it is once, few, many or a size class.

v_gene	abundance	d_gene	j_gene	CDR3aa	CDR3nt
TRBV19	NA	NA	TRBJ2-5	CASSIGGRETQYF	TGTGCCAGTAGTATCGGAGGGCGAGAGACCCAGTACTTC
TRBV5-1	NA	TRBD1	TRBJ2-5	CASSLAGTGGEETQYF	TGCGCCAGCAGCCTAGCCGGGACAGGGGGCGAAGAGACCCAGTACTTC
TRBV27	NA	NA	TRBJ1-5	CASSSLRVTGDQPQHF	TGTGCCAGCAGTTCCCTCAGGGTTACGGGGGATCAGCCCCAGCATTTT
TRBV7-9	NA	TRBD2	TRBJ2-3	CASSSGGGSTDTQYF	TGTGCCAGCAGCTCGGGGGGGGGTTCCACAGATACGCAGTATTTT
TRBV30	NA	TRBD2	TRBJ2-5	CAWIRLAGVTAQYF	TGTGCCTGGATTAGACTAGCGGGGGTCACGGCCCAGTACTTC
TRBV5-1	NA	TRBD1	TRBJ2-4	CASSLGTGKDIQYF	TGCGCCAGCAGCCTCGGGACAGGGAAGGACATTCAGTACTTC
TRBV19	few	TRBD2	TRBJ2-1	CASSIASGYNEQFF	TGTGCCAGTAGTATTGCTAGCGGCTACAATGAGCAGTTCTTC
TRBV27	few	TRBD1	TRBJ2-4	CASTLSGTVKNIQYF	TGTGCCAGCACTTTGTCTGGGACAGTAAAAAACATTCAGTACTTC
TRBV19	NA	NA	TRBJ2-7	CASSQGGARPPYF	TGTGCCAGCTCCCAAGGGGGGGCGCGGCCCCCGTACTTC
TRBV10-1	NA	TRBD1	TRBJ1-2	CASSEAGGGYGYTF	TGCGCCAGCAGTGAGGCAGGGGGAGGCTATGGCTACACCTTC
TRBV11-1	once	NA	TRBJ2-7	CASSLVQGFYEQYF	TGTGCCAGCAGCTTAGTTCAGGGATTCTACGAGCAGTACTTC
TRBV7-2	once	TRBD1	TRBJ2-1	CASSPLGGGFYNEQFF	TGTGCCAGCAGCCCCCTAGGGGGCGGCTTCTACAATGAGCAGTTCTTC
TRBV5-4	NA	TRBD1	TRBJ1-1	CASSSWDRGQTEAFF	TGTGCCAGCAGCTCTTGGGACAGGGGGCAAACTGAAGCTTTCTTT